One T cell receptor beta chain is described in this entry. This is likely a read error, given that the CDR3 carries no conserved phenylalanine or tryptophan at its end. The data are from a study of CD8+CD57+ T cells in acquired aplastic anemia. V was pared by 3 bases and J by 1 base, with 12 bases of the junction left unmatched. Germline loops: CDR1 SGHNT, CDR2 YYREEE (reference sequence). The CDR3 is made up of 19 amino acids. The TCR beta profiling, which covered VDJ combination and CDR3 sequence, was carried out using genomic DNA as the template. One entry per CDR3 protein results from TCRdb running MiXCR on the reads. In the table there are approximately 170,000 distinct CDR3 sequences, over 40% of which are singletons. Patients selected for sequencing had displayed CD8+CD57+ cell expansion by flow cytometry. The blood sampling took place in patients who had so far received no therapy.

The receptor comes from a human donor with aplastic anemia. This rearrangement joins TRBV5-4 to TRBJ2-2, with 10 bases aligning to TRBD2. The sample was sorted CD4+, CD8+, or CD8+CD57+ T cells (not recorded which) from PBMCs. The CDR3 here is CASSSSGRLAGENTGELFL. The CDR3 DNA follows: TGTGCCAGCAGCTCATCAGGGAGGCTAGCGGGGGAGAACACCGGGGAGCTGTTTCTT.